This T cell receptor (beta chain) derives from a study of STAT3 mutations in large granular lymphocyte leukemia. Background on the study: Roughly half of the longitudinally sequenced T-LGLL patients carried detectable canonical activating STAT3 mutations.

Study observations and caveats: In several patients, dominant TCR clone burden exceeded STAT3 mutant burden, suggesting STAT3 mutation arose secondarily. Every T-LGLL patient had at least one immunodominant TCRbeta clonotype.

CDR1 is SGHRS and CDR2 is YFSETQ in the germline V gene. After removal of 2 bases from V and 6 bases from J, the junction contained 14 bases not matched to a gene. This CDR3 has 16 residues. TCRbeta libraries averaged around 37,000 productive templates per sample. The assay was immunoSEQ multiplex PCR, and TCRdb's table has in-frame clones only and misses some. The sample holds more than 10,000 clones, about 92% seen once. This clone was observed once. Its antigen is unidentified. Source material: peripheral blood mononuclear cells. This TCR was sampled from a man in his forties with T-cell large granular lymphocyte leukemia. Some clones in this sample may be carry-over from other donors' samples. The V gene is TRBV5-1, the J gene TRBJ2-7; 7 bases map to TRBD1. CDR3 DNA: TGCGCCAGCAGCTTTTCCGGGACAGACGGAGGAGGCGAGCAGTACTTC. Translated, it gives CASSFSGTDGGGEQYF.